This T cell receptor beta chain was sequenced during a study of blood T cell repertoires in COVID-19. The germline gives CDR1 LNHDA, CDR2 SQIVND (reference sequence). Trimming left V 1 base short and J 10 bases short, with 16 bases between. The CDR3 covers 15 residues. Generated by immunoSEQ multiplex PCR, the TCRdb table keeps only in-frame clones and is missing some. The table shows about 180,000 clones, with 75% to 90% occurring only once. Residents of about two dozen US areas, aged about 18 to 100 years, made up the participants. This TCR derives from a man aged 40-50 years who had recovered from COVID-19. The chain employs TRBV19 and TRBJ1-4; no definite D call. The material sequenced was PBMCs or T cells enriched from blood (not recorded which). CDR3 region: CASSIGSELGGKLFF. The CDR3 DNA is TGTGCCAGTAGTATAGGTTCTGAGCTTGGAGGAAAACTGTTTTTT.